The rows below give T cell receptor beta chains drawn from one sample of a study of T cells after yellow fever vaccination. TCRdb reprocessed the 5' RACE reads with MiXCR, giving one entry per CDR3 protein. The sample carries a few hundred thousand distinct CDR3 sequences, about a sixth recorded once. Material: PBMCs, obtained 5 days after the first yellow fever vaccination. Receptors were obtained from a man between 18 and 29 years old who received the YFV17D yellow fever vaccine. Both conserved end residues are part of each CDR3. Each record gives: D gene, clone size, V gene, J gene, CDR3 length, CDR3 DNA, CDR3 protein. D genes are given only for firm matches. A clone size is listed for some rows: how often the clone was seen (once, few, many), or a class if it is expanded.

>-|few|TRBV24-1|TRBJ1-1|14
TGTGCCACCAGTGATCCCCCACCGAACACTGAAGCTTTCTTT
CATSDPPPNTEAFF
>-|few|TRBV20-1|TRBJ2-5|14
TGCAGTGCCCCGGCGTGGGCGGGGAGGGAGACCCAGTACTTC
CSAPAWAGRETQYF
>-|-|TRBV7-9|TRBJ2-5|13
TGTGCCAGCAGGGAGGGACACCAAGAGACCCAGTACTTC
CASREGHQETQYF
>TRBD1|-|TRBV19|TRBJ2-5|14
TGTGCCAGTAGCCAGGACAGGGGAAAAGAGACCCAGTACTTC
CASSQDRGKETQYF
>-|few|TRBV28|TRBJ2-4|13
TGTGCCAGCAGTTTTCCGGGGAAAAACATTCAGTACTTC
CASSFPGKNIQYF
>-|once|TRBV20-1|TRBJ1-1|14
TGCAGTGCTTACCGACAGGTAGCTCGTACTGAAGCTTTCTTT
CSAYRQVARTEAFF
>-|few|TRBV4-1|TRBJ2-3|17
TGCGCCAGCAGCCAAGCCCGGAACTTCATTAGCACAGATACGCAGTATTTT
CASSQARNFISTDTQYF
>-|few|TRBV27|TRBJ1-1|14
TGTGCCAGCACTTCTATAGGGACGCCGAGTGAAGCTTTCTTT
CASTSIGTPSEAFF
>-|-|TRBV11-2|TRBJ2-6|20
TGTGCCAGCAGCTTAGTTTCGTGGGGTAAAGTGTTGTCTGGGGCCAACGTCCTGACTTTC
CASSLVSWGKVLSGANVLTF
>-|few|TRBV12-3/TRBV12-4|TRBJ1-2|15
TGTGCCAGCAGCCGAACAGGGACCGGTAACTATGGCTACACCTTC
CASSRTGTGNYGYTF
>-|few|TRBV7-2|TRBJ2-7|14
TGTGCCAGCAGCTTAGAAAGGGGCGGCTACGAGCAGTACTTC
CASSLERGGYEQYF
>TRBD2|-|TRBV7-9|TRBJ2-3|13
TGTGCCAGCATGGCGGGGGTTGCAGATACGCAGTATTTT
CASMAGVADTQYF
>TRBD1|-|TRBV18|TRBJ1-6|18
TGTGCCAGCTCACCCAATACGTACGGCAGGGGGCAAAATTCACCCCTCCACTTT
CASSPNTYGRGQNSPLHF
>-|many|TRBV19|TRBJ2-5|14
TGTGCCAGTAGCGGGGCGTCAGGGAAAGAGACCCAGTACTTC
CASSGASGKETQYF
>TRBD2|many|TRBV13|TRBJ2-3|16
TGTGCCAGCAGCTTCACGACTAGCGGGGGCACAGATACGCAGTATTTT
CASSFTTSGGTDTQYF
>-|once|TRBV2|TRBJ1-5|14
TGTGCCAGCAGTGAACGGGTGGGAATCAAGCCCCAGCATTTT
CASSERVGIKPQHF
>-|few|TRBV20-1|TRBJ2-1|14
TGCAGTGCCCCCCGGCCCCAGCTCTACAATGAGCAGTTCTTC
CSAPRPQLYNEQFF